One sample yielded the 28 T cell receptor beta chains listed below, sequenced in a study of cytomegalovirus exposure and HLA in healthy donors (dated by TCRdb to about 2017). Receptors were amplified or captured by the immunoSEQ multiplex PCR assay. A mixture of 60 forward primers for TCR Vbeta segments and 13 reverse primers for TCR Jbeta segments was used in the multiplex PCR. The clones in this table, taken by TCRdb from immuneACCESS, are in-frame only. Not every clone is retained; where verified, under half of the shortfall comes from an unresolved V gene, and the cause of the rest is unknown. Counted in this sample were 75,000 to 90,000 clones; 60% to 85% of them appeared once. Around 6% of the sample is in the top ten clones. The sample was PBMCs. The receptor source for this set is a male donor in good health and CMV-seropositive.

V and J are TRBV2 and TRBJ1-1; weak D call: TRBD1 (6 bases). Between the trimmed V and J ends, which lost 8 bases and 4 bases, there was a span of 14 bases. This CDR3 spans 13 amino acids. In germline, CDR1 is SNHLY, CDR2 FYNNEI. The CDR3: CASRQEMSTEAFF. The CDR3 DNA reads as TGTGCCAGCCGACAGGAGATGTCCACTGAAGCTTTCTTT.

The chain carries TRBV9 and TRBJ2-7; the D gene is possibly TRBD2 (6 bases). CDR1 is SGDLS, CDR2 YYNGEE, per germline. CDR3 length: 14 residues. V lost 3 bases to trimming and J lost 0 bases, with 10 bases between them. The CDR3 protein is CASSAGVDSYEQYF. CDR3 bases: TGTGCCAGCAGCGCGGGGGTCGACTCCTACGAGCAGTACTTC.

This chain uses TRBV25-1 with TRBJ1-3; D is possibly TRBD1 (6 bases). The V gene's germline CDR1 is MGHDK and CDR2 SYGVNS. This CDR3 has 13 amino acids. V lost 3 bases to trimming and J lost 3 bases, with 6 bases between them. The DNA of the CDR3 is TGTGCCAGCAGTGACAGGGGTGGAAACACCATATATTTT. Protein product: CASSDRGGNTIYF. Together with reference TRBV25-1 and TRBJ1-3, the CDR3 gives the full variable domain: EADIYQTPRYLVIGTGKKITLECSQTMGHDKMYWYQQDPGMELHLIHYSYGVNSTEKGDLSSESTVSRIRTEHFPLTLESARPSHTSQYLCASSDRGGNTIYFGEGSWLTVV.

The chain carries TRBV7-8 and TRBJ2-1; TRBD2 aligns across 11 bases. Germline lookup yields CDR1 SGHVS and CDR2 FQNEAQ. The CDR3 is made up of 17 amino acids. J gave up 6 bases and V 5 bases, and 12 bases lay outside the gene matches. The CDR3 loop reads CASSPPVAGGYLNEQFF. Written as DNA, the CDR3 is TGTGCCAGCAGCCCACCCGTAGCGGGAGGGTACCTCAATGAGCAGTTCTTC.

The chain recombines TRBV6-1 with TRBJ2-7; 10 bases fit TRBD1. Germline V lookup: CDR1 MNHNS, CDR2 SASEGT. V dropped 7 bases and J dropped 6; count of bases not matched to a gene: 6. The CDR3 is 13 residues long. The CDR3 reads CASNQGQGGEQYF. Here the CDR3 DNA reads TGTGCCAGCAACCAAGGACAGGGGGGCGAGCAGTACTTC.

This chain uses TRBV10-3 with TRBJ1-3; D is ambiguous. The ends were cut back, 6 bases at V and 0 bases at J, with 6 bases in the middle. CDR1 and CDR2 (germline): ENHRY, SYGVKD. The CDR3 totals 13 residues. The CDR3 DNA reads as TGTGCCATCAGGTGGAGCTCTGGAAACACCATATATTTT. It yields the protein CAIRWSSGNTIYF.

This clone has only a few counts. J is TRBJ2-7 and V is TRBV9; D is ambiguous. The V end was cut by 0 bases, the J end by 3 bases, with 7 bases between. Germline V gene data show CDR1 as SGDLS and CDR2 as YYNGEE. The CDR3 loop spans 13 amino acids. The DNA for the CDR3 is TGTGCCAGCAGCGTAGCTAACAGCTACGAGCAGTACTTC. Its translation: CASSVANSYEQYF.

A few counts support this clone. The chain carries TRBV5-1 and TRBJ1-1; the D is unclear. Trimming took off 3 bases at V and 1 base at J, with 10 bases between the two ends. CDR3 length: 14 residues. From germline, CDR1 is SGHRS and CDR2 YFSETQ. The CDR3 bases are TGCGCCAGCAGCTATCAAGCAGGGAACACTGAAGCTTTCTTT. Protein: CASSYQAGNTEAFF.

This sequence joins TRBV7-6 and TRBJ2-7; TRBD2 aligns across 11 bases. Germline CDR1 reads SGHVS; CDR2 reads FNYEAQ. Trimming at V came to 5 bases and at J to 0 bases, leaving 3 bases not matched to a gene. The CDR3 sequence is 15 residues long. DNA for the CDR3: TGTGCCAGCAGCCGGGGACTAGCGGACTCCTACGAGCAGTACTTC. Its translation: CASSRGLADSYEQYF.

V is TRBV15 and J is TRBJ2-7; the D gene is possibly TRBD2 (7 bases). This CDR3 is 17 amino acids long. V was trimmed by 0 bases and J by 6 bases, leaving 21 bases between them. Germline V gene sequence: CDR1 LNHNV, CDR2 YYDKDF (reference sequence). The CDR3 DNA sequence: TGTGCCACCAGCAGAGACTGGGGGCGGGGGCGGTCTCGCGAGCAGTACTTC. Its translation: CATSRDWGRGRSREQYF.

V is TRBV6-5 and J is TRBJ1-2; no reliable D call. Germline lookup yields CDR1 MNHEY and CDR2 SVGAGI. This CDR3 has 14 residues. Trimming took off 4 bases at V and 2 bases at J, with 11 bases between the two ends. The CDR3 nucleotides are TGTGCCAGCAGTTCCCCGGGTCGGAACTATGGCTACACCTTC. Residues: CASSSPGRNYGYTF.

The gene calls are TRBV7-2 and TRBJ2-7; TRBD2 might be the D (5 bases). Deletions cut 3 bases from V and 5 bases from J, with 14 bases between. This CDR3 comprises 14 residues. Germline values: CDR1 SGHTA, CDR2 FQGNSA. CDR3 nucleotide sequence: TGTGCCAGCAGCTTTCTAGCCCCTATCCACGAGCAGTACTTC. This codes for CASSFLAPIHEQYF.

This clone was counted once. This chain uses TRBV28 with TRBJ1-2; D is undetermined. The germline CDR1 and CDR2 sequences are MDHEN and SYDVKM. CDR3 size: 9 residues. The CDR3 DNA follows: TGTGGGAGGCCGTGGGGCTACACCTTC. Translating gives CGRPWGYTF.

The J gene is TRBJ2-5, the V gene TRBV27; the D gene is possibly TRBD1 (6 bases). The J call may be in error: the DNA end matches TRBJ2-7 better. The CDR3 is made up of 13 amino acids. Germline loops: CDR1 MNHEY, CDR2 SMNVEV (reference sequence). The CDR3 region is CASSFDRRYEQYF. DNA of the CDR3: TGTGCCAGCAGTTTTGACAGGCGGTACGAGCAGTACTTC.

A single count supports this clone. J is TRBJ1-2 and V is TRBV6-5, with D perhaps matching TRBD1 (5 bases). V was clipped by 2 bases and J by 4 bases, with 11 bases between them. From germline, CDR1 is MNHEY and CDR2 SVGAGI. The CDR3 is 14 residues long. CDR3 loop: CASSYGGGSYGYTF. For the CDR3, the DNA is TGTGCCAGCAGTTACGGGGGGGGGAGCTATGGCTACACCTTC.

V and J are TRBV19 and TRBJ1-1, with D perhaps matching TRBD1 (5 bases). The ends were cut back, 1 base at V and 8 bases at J, with 14 bases in the middle. The V gene's germline CDR1 is LNHDA and CDR2 SQIVND (reference sequence). The CDR3 is made up of 14 amino acids. CDR3 loop: CASSIGDGGEEAFF. In DNA, the CDR3 is TGTGCCAGTAGTATAGGTGACGGGGGTGAGGAAGCTTTCTTT.

The rearrangement joins TRBV9 to TRBJ2-1; no reliable D call. V was clipped by 4 bases and J by 1 base, with 12 bases between them. Germline CDR1 SGDLS, CDR2 YYNGEE. There are 15 residues in the CDR3. CDR3: CASSLWADSYNEQFF. The CDR3 region has the DNA TGTGCCAGCAGCCTCTGGGCTGATTCCTACAATGAGCAGTTCTTC.

The CDR3 here is CASSLAVPGLDQETQYF. The DNA of the CDR3 is TGTGCCAGCAGCTTAGCGGTACCGGGACTAGATCAAGAGACCCAGTACTTC. J is TRBJ2-5 and V is TRBV7-8; 8 bases agree with TRBD2. This CDR3 has 17 amino acids. V lost 0 bases, J lost 2 bases, and 8 bases stayed unmatched. Germline V lookup: CDR1 SGHVS, CDR2 FQNEAQ.

This clone was counted a few times. The chain has TRBV7-9 and TRBJ1-4; D perhaps matches TRBD1 (5 bases). V was pared by 3 bases and J by 4 bases, with 24 bases between. CDR1 is SEHNR, CDR2 FQNEAQ, per germline (reference sequence). This CDR3 has 19 amino acids. The CDR3 bases are TGTGCCAGCAGCTTTAGGGCTGGGGCCCTTCTGTTGAATAATGAAAAACTGTTTTTT. It specifies CASSFRAGALLLNNEKLFF.

V is TRBV4-2 and J is TRBJ2-5; tentatively, D is TRBD2 (5 bases). From germline, CDR1 is LGHNA and CDR2 YNFKEQ. V was trimmed by 0 bases and J by 5 bases, leaving 16 bases between them. The CDR3 runs to 16 residues. CDR3 DNA sequence: TGTGCCAGCAGCCAAGAGGTTAGCGAGGGAAGGGAGACCCAGTACTTC. Its translation: CASSQEVSEGRETQYF.

The chain combines TRBV6-4 with TRBJ2-7, with D possibly being TRBD1 (5 bases). The CDR3 length is 14 residues. V dropped 9 bases and J dropped 0 bases, with 15 bases sitting between them. CDR1 MRHNA and CDR2 SNTAGT come from the germline V gene. The CDR3 protein is CASSTDLSSYEQYF. Here the CDR3 DNA reads TGTGCCAGTTCGACAGACCTAAGCTCCTACGAGCAGTACTTC.

This clone was picked up a small number of times. This sequence joins TRBV5-4 and TRBJ1-5; no clear D gene. This CDR3 is built from 13 residues. The V gene's germline CDR1 is SGHNT and CDR2 YYREEE (reference sequence). Trimming left V 0 bases short and J 2 bases short, with 3 bases between. The CDR3: CASSLAGNQPQHF. The CDR3 DNA reads as TGTGCCAGCAGCTTGGCAGGCAATCAGCCCCAGCATTTT.

The table lists this clone with a count of one. This CDR3 is also generated by other DNA sequences in the sample. The chain carries TRBV30 and TRBJ2-5, with 7 bases lining up with TRBD1. Unmatched junction bases numbered 13, after V lost 0 bases and J lost 0 bases. CDR1 is GTSNPN and CDR2 is SVGIG in the germline V gene (reference sequence). This CDR3 is 18 amino acids long. This CDR3 reads CAWSVAALTGWYQETQYF. The CDR3 DNA is TGTGCCTGGAGTGTAGCTGCCCTGACAGGGTGGTACCAAGAGACCCAGTACTTC.

This chain joins TRBV10-3 and TRBJ2-1, with 11 positions matching TRBD2. The germline CDR1 and CDR2 sequences are ENHRY and SYGVKD. V was pared by 10 bases and J by 6 bases, with 5 bases of the junction left unmatched. The CDR3 contains 13 residues. CDR3: CASLAGGLNEQFF. As DNA, the CDR3 is TGTGCCAGCCTAGCGGGAGGTCTCAATGAGCAGTTCTTC.

The chain is built from TRBV28 and TRBJ2-7; perhaps TRBD2 as D (6 bases). In germline, CDR1 is MDHEN, CDR2 SYDVKM. Between the trimmed V and J ends, which lost 7 bases and 9 bases, there was a span of 22 bases. CDR3 length equals 14 residues. The CDR3 is CASTPTDRSGGQYF. The CDR3 DNA sequence: TGTGCCAGCACGCCAACAGACAGATCCGGGGGGCAGTACTTC.

This clone was recorded a few times. The genes are TRBV25-1 and TRBJ2-1; 8 bases match TRBD1. Germline V gene data show CDR1 as MGHDK and CDR2 as SYGVNS. The junction had 12 bases not matched to a gene; V was cut back by 8 bases and J by 15 bases. This CDR3 comprises 12 residues. The chain's CDR3 is CASLLATGVLFF. The CDR3 nucleotides read TGTGCCAGCCTTCTCGCGACAGGGGTGCTGTTCTTC.

The chain links TRBV9 to TRBJ2-1, with 7 bases that match TRBD1. CDR1 and CDR2 from the germline V gene are SGDLS and YYNGEE. Trimming removed 4 bases from V and 10 bases from J; junction bases left unmatched: 8. The CDR3 spans 13 residues. CDR3: CASSFQGDREQFF. CDR3 nucleotides: TGTGCCAGCAGCTTCCAGGGGGACCGGGAGCAGTTCTTC.

In this sample, this clone turned up a few times. The chain employs TRBV2 and TRBJ1-1; 9 bases match TRBD1. Germline-derived CDR1 and CDR2 are SNHLY and FYNNEI. The ends lost 6 bases at V and 3 bases at J; junction bases unmatched: 11. The CDR3 length is 16 residues. This CDR3 reads CASSPGTGISYTEAFF. DNA for the CDR3: TGTGCCAGCAGCCCCGGGACAGGGATTTCGTACACTGAAGCTTTCTTT.